The text below deals with one T cell receptor (beta chain). Its target is unknown. CDR1 is SGHRS and CDR2 is YFSETQ in the germline V gene. The V gene lost 4 bases and the J gene lost 0 bases, with 7 bases spanning the gap. The CDR3 covers 13 residues. The table came from immunoSEQ multiplex PCR; TCRdb's copy has only in-frame clones and leaves some out. The data show about 1.5 million clones, 95% to 99% seen once. This record belongs to a study of shared clonotypes between healthy human individuals. Findings of the study overall: A generally larger estimated richness was seen in naive subsets than in memory subsets.

The rearrangement links TRBV5-1 to TRBJ2-5, with D hard to call. Sequenced sample: naive CD4+ T cells sorted from blood. Subset here: CD45RA+ positively selected. The receptor comes from a young man in good health. Here the CDR3 DNA reads TGCGCCAGCAGCCGACAAGACCAAGAGACCCAGTACTTC. Its translation: CASSRQDQETQYF.